This T cell receptor beta chain stems from a study of T cell responses to AZD1222 COVID-19 vaccine. A word on this clone: Its antigen remains unidentified.

Clones were read by immunoSEQ multiplex PCR, and TCRdb kept only the in-frame ones, dropping some. This table holds 45,000 to 65,000 clones, over 80% found once. From germline, CDR1 is SGHRS and CDR2 YFSETQ. V shed 0 bases and J shed 7 bases, with 8 bases lying between them. CDR3 length: 13 residues. The study, taken as a whole, reports: Clonal diversity was possibly underestimated; the donors were predominantly white British and more often female. Recipients of two AZD1222 doses showed rising Spike-specific TCR breadth and depth. It was only five to seven AZD1222 recipients who were seropositive at baseline.

Sequencing used peripheral blood, obtained on day 0 of AZD1222 vaccination. The receptor was derived from an adult in good health. This chain links TRBV5-1 with TRBJ1-5; D remains unclear. The CDR3 DNA reads TGCGCCAGCAGCTTGGGGGTTGAACAGCCCCAGCATTTT. It yields the protein CASSLGVEQPQHF.